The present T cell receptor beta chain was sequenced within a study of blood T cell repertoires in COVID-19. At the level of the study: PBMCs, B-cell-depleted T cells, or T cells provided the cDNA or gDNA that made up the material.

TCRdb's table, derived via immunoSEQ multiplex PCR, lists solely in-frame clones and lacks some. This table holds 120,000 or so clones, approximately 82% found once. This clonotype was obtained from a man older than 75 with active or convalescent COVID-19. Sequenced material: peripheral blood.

CDR3 protein: CASSLGTGSGGNTIYF. The CDR3 DNA follows: TGTGCCAGCAGTTTAGGAACAGGGAGTGGCGGAAACACCATATATTTT. The V call is TRBV28, the J call TRBJ1-3; D might be TRBD1 (6 bases). Deletions cut 2 bases from V and 4 bases from J, with 15 bases between. This CDR3 contains 16 residues. CDR1 and CDR2 (germline): MDHEN, SYDVKM.